Listed here are 16 T cell receptor beta chains from one sample, sequenced in a study of cytomegalovirus exposure and HLA in healthy donors (TCRdb year 2017). Receptors were amplified or captured by the immunoSEQ multiplex PCR assay. For the multiplex PCR, a mixture combining 60 forward primers for TCR Vbeta segments and 13 reverse primers for TCR Jbeta segments was used. As stored in TCRdb, this immuneACCESS dataset retains in-frame rearrangements with V and J assigned. A fraction of the clones does not appear; measured against another copy, unresolved V genes explain less than half of the discrepancy, and the remainder lacks a known reason. The sample table contains around 120,000 clones; only one count was recorded for 75% to 80% of them. 6% to 8% of the sample is held by the ten biggest clonotypes. Input material: PBMCs. All receptors come from a woman between 35 and 50 years old in good health and CMV-seronegative.

V and J are TRBV29-1 and TRBJ1-1, with TRBD1 matching over 10 bases. Germline V CDR1 and CDR2: SQVTM, ANQGSEA. The junction had 6 bases not matched to a gene; V was cut back by 6 bases and J by 5 bases. CDR3 length equals 13 residues. The CDR3 here is CSVVTGGGTEAFF. The CDR3 nucleotides are TGCAGCGTCGTGACAGGGGGCGGGACTGAAGCTTTCTTT.

The chain employs TRBV13 and TRBJ2-7; TRBD1 aligns across 7 bases. In germline, CDR1 is PRHDT, CDR2 FYEKMQ (reference sequence). The length of the CDR3 is 16 residues. The ends lost 5 bases at V and 4 bases at J; junction bases unmatched: 14. The CDR3 reads CASSPTPPHRGYEQYF. CDR3 DNA: TGTGCCAGCAGCCCCACCCCCCCACACAGGGGATACGAGCAGTACTTC.

The V gene is TRBV29-1, the J gene TRBJ1-1; D call uncertain. CDR3 length: 14 residues. Trimming removed 7 bases from V and 0 bases from J, with 15 bases in between. The germline CDR1 and CDR2 sequences are SQVTM and ANQGSEA. For the CDR3, the DNA is TGCAGCGGAGGACCCCGGGAGATGAACACTGAAGCTTTCTTT. This gives the protein CSGGPREMNTEAFF.

V and J are TRBV5-4 and TRBJ1-2, with TRBD1 matching over 8 bases. Germline V CDR1 and CDR2: SGHNT, YYREEE (reference sequence). This CDR3 spans 13 amino acids. J was trimmed by 14 bases and V by 0 bases; bases with no gene match: 9. The CDR3 bases are TGTGCCAGCAGCTTGGCCGCCGGACAGGGTGGTACCTTC. Translating gives CASSLAAGQGGTF.

The chain links TRBV18 to TRBJ2-3, with a weak D call TRBD1 (5 bases). Trimming removed 4 bases at V and 3 bases at J, with 5 bases between. Per the germline V gene, CDR1 is KGHSH and CDR2 is LQKENI. The CDR3 runs 12 residues. In DNA, the CDR3 is TGTGCCAGCTCACGACAGACAGATACGCAGTATTTT. It yields the protein CASSRQTDTQYF.

The chain couples TRBV18 to TRBJ1-5, with TRBD1 matching 9 bases. Trimming removed 2 bases from V and 4 bases from J; junction bases left unmatched: 3. In germline, CDR1 is KGHSH, CDR2 LQKENI. The CDR3 loop spans 15 amino acids. CDR3 protein: CASSPTGTGNQPQHF. The CDR3 coding sequence is TGTGCCAGCTCACCAACAGGGACAGGGAATCAGCCCCAGCATTTT.

The CDR3 DNA follows: TGTGCCAGCAGCTCCGGGACAGCCTACGAGCAGTACTTC. It is translated as CASSSGTAYEQYF. The rearrangement uses TRBV11-2 and TRBJ2-7; TRBD1 matches 7 bases. Germline CDR1 and CDR2: SGHAT and FQNNGV. The CDR3 loop spans 13 amino acids. V was clipped by 4 bases and J by 2 bases; unmatched bases: 2.

This clone was counted once. V gene TRBV7-2 combines with J gene TRBJ2-7, with D perhaps matching TRBD2 (7 bases). CDR3 size: 15 residues. Trimming stripped 6 bases from V and 1 base from J, with 16 bases between. In germline, CDR1 is SGHTA, CDR2 FQGNSA. The CDR3 sequence is CASRGGDTGSYEQYF. The CDR3 bases are TGTGCCAGCAGGGGAGGGGACACAGGTTCCTACGAGCAGTACTTC. Variable domain in full (rest from reference TRBV7-2 and TRBJ2-7): GAGVSQSPSNKVTEKGKDVELRCDPISGHTALYWYRQSLGQGLEFLIYFQGNSAPDKSGLPSDRFSAERTGGSVSTLTIQRTQQEDSAVYLCASRGGDTGSYEQYFGPGTRLTVT.

V and J are TRBV5-4 and TRBJ1-2; D possibly corresponds to TRBD1 (6 bases). The CDR3 is 14 residues long. Germline V lookup: CDR1 SGHNT, CDR2 YYREEE (reference sequence). Trimming shortened V by 4 bases and J by 2 bases, and 12 bases separated the two germline ends. The CDR3 reads CASSGETGNYGYTF. In DNA, the CDR3 is TGTGCCAGCAGCGGCGAAACAGGGAACTATGGCTACACCTTC.

The table lists this clone with a few counts. The V gene is TRBV18, the J gene TRBJ1-1, with a possible D match to TRBD1 (6 bases). Looked up from germline, CDR1 is KGHSH and CDR2 is LQKENI. V lost 5 bases, J lost 9 bases, and 16 bases lay in between. This CDR3 contains 13 residues. As DNA, the CDR3 is TGTGCCAGCTCAACAGGGACCGGAGGACAAGCTTTCTTT. Translation: CASSTGTGGQAFF.

V is TRBV11-1 and J is TRBJ1-2; 10 bases are shared with TRBD1. Per germline, CDR1 SGHAT and CDR2 FQDESV (reference sequence). This CDR3 has 14 amino acids. After removal of 5 bases from V and 3 bases from J, the junction contained 3 bases not matched to a gene. CDR3 protein: CASSKGTGDYGYTF. CDR3 in DNA: TGTGCCAGCAGCAAGGGGACAGGGGACTATGGCTACACCTTC.

The chain employs TRBV5-4 and TRBJ2-7; the D is unclear. Per germline, CDR1 SGHNT and CDR2 YYREEE (reference sequence). Trimming cost V 2 bases and J 0 bases, with 6 bases left between them. The CDR3 has 13 amino acids. The CDR3 is CASSFGGSYEQYF. The CDR3 nucleotides are TGTGCCAGCAGCTTCGGCGGCTCCTACGAGCAGTACTTC.

This sequence joins TRBV5-4 and TRBJ2-1, with 8 bases matching TRBD2. This CDR3 spans 15 amino acids. Germline assignment: CDR1 SGHNT and CDR2 YYREEE (reference sequence). Germline trimming cut 0 bases from V and 3 bases from J; bases unmatched to any gene: 2. The chain's CDR3 is CASSLGTSSYNEQFF. The CDR3 bases are TGTGCCAGCAGCTTGGGGACTAGCAGCTACAATGAGCAGTTCTTC.

Worth noting for this clone: An end of the junction differs from the germline gene, which may be a read error. This chain connects TRBV6-1 to TRBJ2-6; TRBD1 might be the D (5 bases). CDR3 size: 14 residues. Germline-derived CDR1 and CDR2 are MNHNS and SASEGT. This CDR3 is CASSDVSGANGLTF. CDR3 sequence (DNA): TGTGCCAGCAGTGACGTTTCTGGGGCCAACGGCCTGACTTTC.

A note on this clone: The junction departs from the called germline gene at one end, perhaps through a read error. J is TRBJ2-2 and V is TRBV7-9, with 11 bases fitting TRBD2. Germline lookup yields CDR1 SEHNR and CDR2 FQNEAQ (reference sequence). The CDR3 loop spans 16 amino acids. In DNA, the CDR3 is TGTTCCAGCAGCTTGGGGACTAGCGGGAACACCGGGGAGCTGTTTTTT. This codes for CSSSLGTSGNTGELFF.

The V call is TRBV19, the J call TRBJ2-2; TRBD2 aligns across 8 bases. V lost 3 bases and J lost 3; bases outside the gene matches: 6. The CDR3 has 16 residues. Germline lookup yields CDR1 LNHDA and CDR2 SQIVND (reference sequence). For the CDR3, the DNA is TGTGCCAGTAGTATCGGCAGCGGGAGTTACACCGGGGAGCTGTTTTTT. Protein: CASSIGSGSYTGELFF.